Shown below are 17 T cell receptor beta chains from a single sample sequenced in a study of cytomegalovirus exposure and HLA in healthy donors (dated by TCRdb to the late 2010s). The protocol used for the library was the immunoSEQ multiplex PCR assay. Drawn from immuneACCESS, this table holds only the in-frame rearrangements with V and J called that TCRdb kept. Clones are partly lost; checked studies trace under half to an unresolved V gene and leave the rest unexplained. The sample includes 220,000 or so clones, with around 80% observed a single time. Of the sample, around 15% falls within the top ten clones. Sequencing was performed on PBMCs. The receptor source for this set is a young woman in good health and CMV-seropositive.

The count of this clone is one. V usage is TRBV5-4 and J usage is TRBJ2-2; D remains ambiguous. Trimming left V 4 bases short and J 0 bases short, with 13 bases between. CDR1 and CDR2 from the germline V gene are SGHNT and YYREEE (reference sequence). The CDR3 totals 16 residues. CDR3 DNA: TGTGCCAGCAGCCCTCGTCTTAGTTCGAACACCGGGGAGCTGTTTTTT. Protein product: CASSPRLSSNTGELFF.

The J gene is TRBJ2-3, the V gene TRBV10-3; 11 nucleotides match TRBD2. J lost 7 bases, V lost 6 bases, and 9 bases had no gene match. The germline gives CDR1 ENHRY, CDR2 SYGVKD. This CDR3 contains 15 residues. Here the CDR3 reads CAIRPSSGRINTQYF. In DNA, the CDR3 is TGTGCCATCAGGCCGTCTAGCGGGAGGATAAATACGCAGTATTTT.

The chain uses TRBV5-1 and TRBJ2-7; D uncertain. Germline CDR1 and CDR2: SGHRS and YFSETQ. The germline V and J ends were trimmed by 0 bases and 0 bases, with 7 bases remaining between them. This CDR3 is 14 amino acids long. CDR3 in DNA: TGCGCCAGCAGCTTGGGCGCTACCTCCTACGAGCAGTACTTC. Its protein is CASSLGATSYEQYF.

The chain links TRBV30 to TRBJ2-1; TRBD2 matches at 16 bases. J gave up 6 bases and V 5 bases, and 1 base lay outside the gene matches. The CDR3 covers 14 residues. CDR1 is GTSNPN and CDR2 is SVGIG in the germline V gene (reference sequence). The CDR3 sequence is CAWGTSGRANEQFF. The CDR3, as DNA: TGTGCCTGGGGGACTAGCGGGAGGGCCAATGAGCAGTTCTTC.

The chain has TRBV5-1 and TRBJ1-2; 7 nucleotides line up with TRBD1. This CDR3 has 14 amino acids. The V gene end was trimmed by 7 bases and the J gene end by 5 bases; junction bases not matched to a gene: 11. Per germline, CDR1 SGHRS and CDR2 YFSETQ. Here the CDR3 DNA reads TGCGCCAGCTCTCAGGGGGGAGTTACGTATGGCTACACCTTC. Amino acid sequence: CASSQGGVTYGYTF.

J is TRBJ2-2 and V is TRBV11-3, with TRBD1 matching over 8 bases. This CDR3 is built from 16 residues. Germline V gene sequence: CDR1 SGHNT, CDR2 YENEEA. After removal of 3 bases from V and 3 bases from J, the junction contained 6 bases not matched to a gene. DNA for the CDR3: TGTGCCAGCAGCTTGGGTGGGGGACAGGACACCGGGGAGCTGTTTTTT. Residues: CASSLGGGQDTGELFF.

This clone has only a few counts. This chain links TRBV7-9 with TRBJ2-1; D is undetermined. Trimming removed 8 bases from V and 3 bases from J, with 5 bases in between. CDR1 is SEHNR, CDR2 FQNEAQ, per germline (reference sequence). The CDR3 runs 11 residues. CDR3 protein: CASDLYNEQFF. The CDR3 DNA is TGTGCCAGCGATCTCTACAATGAGCAGTTCTTC.

The chain combines TRBV4-3 with TRBJ1-1, with unresolved D. The CDR3 extends over 13 amino acids. CDR1 is LGHNA, CDR2 YSLEER, per germline. Trimming removed 0 bases at V and 1 base at J, with 3 bases between. The CDR3, as DNA: TGCGCCAGCAGCCAAGAATCGAACACTGAAGCTTTCTTT. Translating it yields CASSQESNTEAFF.

This clone has a single count. The chain is built from TRBV5-1 and TRBJ1-5; maybe TRBD1 (6 bases). The CDR3 has 16 amino acids. Germline CDR1 SGHRS, CDR2 YFSETQ. Trimming shortened V by 2 bases and J by 0 bases, and 12 bases separated the two germline ends. The CDR3 region is CASSFGTRDSNQPQHF. The CDR3 DNA reads as TGCGCCAGCAGCTTCGGGACAAGAGATAGCAATCAGCCCCAGCATTTT. The whole variable domain, filled in from reference TRBV5-1 and TRBJ1-5, reads KAGVTQTPRYLIKTRGQQVTLSCSPISGHRSVSWYQQTPGQGLQFLFEYFSETQRNKGNFPGRFSGRQFSNSRSEMNVSTLELGDSALYLCASSFGTRDSNQPQHFGDGTRLSIL.

The J gene is TRBJ2-2, the V gene TRBV4-2; 9 nucleotides line up with TRBD1. The length of the CDR3 is 17 residues. The germline CDR1 and CDR2 sequences are LGHNA and YNFKEQ. V shed 0 bases and J 4 bases; nucleotides not matched to a gene: 6. CDR3 in amino acids: CASSQDLRGQGTGELFF. CDR3 DNA: TGTGCCAGCAGCCAAGACTTGAGGGGACAGGGCACCGGGGAGCTGTTTTTT.

The chain recombines TRBV30 with TRBJ2-3; 9 bases fit TRBD2. This CDR3 comprises 16 residues. Losses at the gene ends were 7 bases for V and 4 bases for J; bases not matched to a gene: 15. Germline lookup yields CDR1 GTSNPN and CDR2 SVGIG (reference sequence). CDR3 amino acids: CASSGVAGARADTQYF. CDR3 DNA sequence: TGTGCCTCTTCCGGGGTAGCGGGAGCCCGAGCAGATACGCAGTATTTT.

V usage is TRBV4-1 and J usage is TRBJ2-7, with TRBD2 matching over 10 bases. V lost 4 bases and J lost 0; bases outside the gene matches: 15. The germline CDR1 and CDR2 sequences are MGHRA and YSYEKL. The CDR3 totals 19 residues. The CDR3 here is CASSPRAGLAGESSYEQYF. CDR3 in DNA: TGCGCCAGCAGCCCCCGTGCGGGGCTAGCGGGGGAGAGCTCCTACGAGCAGTACTTC.

J is TRBJ2-3 and V is TRBV28, with 15 bases lining up with TRBD2. Germline CDR1 and CDR2: MDHEN and SYDVKM. The junction had 8 bases not matched to a gene; V was cut back by 5 bases and J by 2 bases. The CDR3 sequence is 18 residues long. The CDR3, as DNA: TGTGCCAGCAGTCTCGGGACTAGCGGGAGGACTTCCACAGATACGCAGTATTTT. This translates into CASSLGTSGRTSTDTQYF. Supplemented by reference TRBV28 and TRBJ2-3, the full variable domain reads DVKVTQSSRYLVKRTGEKVFLECVQDMDHENMFWYRQDPGLGLRLIYFSYDVKMKEKGDIPEGYSVSREKKERFSLILESASTNQTSMYLCASSLGTSGRTSTDTQYFGPGTRLTVL.

This sequence joins TRBV5-1 and TRBJ2-1; 7 nucleotides match TRBD1. CDR1 SGHRS and CDR2 YFSETQ come from the germline V gene. CDR3 length: 14 residues. Trimming cost V 5 bases and J 1 base; bases outside gene matches: 3. The CDR3 loop is CASRPGQSYNEQFF. CDR3 bases: TGCGCCAGCAGACCGGGACAGTCCTACAATGAGCAGTTCTTC.

This clone was seen just once. The chain is built from TRBV5-1 and TRBJ2-7; 12 bases are shared with TRBD2. Germline V CDR1 and CDR2: SGHRS, YFSETQ. V trimming: 1 base; J trimming: 4 bases; junction bases outside the gene matches: 3. There are 15 residues in the CDR3. The CDR3 bases are TGCGCCAGCAGCTTGAGGCTAGCGGGAGGGTACGAGCAGTACTTC. The encoded protein is CASSLRLAGGYEQYF. The full variable domain, rest sourced from reference TRBV5-1 and TRBJ2-7, is KAGVTQTPRYLIKTRGQQVTLSCSPISGHRSVSWYQQTPGQGLQFLFEYFSETQRNKGNFPGRFSGRQFSNSRSEMNVSTLELGDSALYLCASSLRLAGGYEQYFGPGTRLTVT.

The V gene is TRBV5-4, the J gene TRBJ2-5; D gene unclear. The V end lost 4 bases, the J end lost 1 base, and 5 bases lay between the germline ends. The CDR3 runs 12 residues. The germline V gene encodes CDR1 SGHNT and CDR2 YYREEE (reference sequence). CDR3 bases: TGTGCCAGCAGCCACACCCAAGAGACCCAGTACTTC. Its protein is CASSHTQETQYF.

The chain links TRBV30 to TRBJ1-2, with TRBD1 matching over 9 bases. V was clipped by 7 bases and J by 3 bases; unmatched bases: 6. The CDR3 is 13 amino acids. Germline loops: CDR1 GTSNPN, CDR2 SVGIG (reference sequence). As DNA, the CDR3 is TGTGCCTCCCCCCGGACAGGGGACTATGGCTACACCTTC. Translation gives CASPRTGDYGYTF.